These 5 T cell receptor beta chains were all obtained from the same sample, sequenced in a study of cytomegalovirus exposure and HLA in healthy donors (dated by TCRdb to the late 2010s). Libraries were built with the immunoSEQ multiplex PCR assay. For the multiplex PCR, a mixture combining 60 forward primers for TCR Vbeta segments and 13 reverse primers for TCR Jbeta segments was used. TCRdb carries this immuneACCESS record with in-frame sequences only. Its versions omit some clonotypes, under half of them owing to an unresolved V gene in the studies checked, with the rest unexplained. Here the sample has 35,000 to 40,000 clones; about 67% occur a single time. The ten biggest clones cover approximately 6.3% of the sample. The sequenced sample was PBMCs. The receptor set was obtained from a man younger than 45 in good health and CMV-seronegative.

This clone was observed a single time. The J gene is TRBJ2-2, the V gene TRBV6-1, with 7 nucleotides matching TRBD1. Trimming at V came to 4 bases and at J to 4 bases, leaving 15 bases not matched to a gene. Per germline, CDR1 MNHNS and CDR2 SASEGT. This CDR3 is built from 18 residues. The CDR3 DNA sequence: TGTGCCAGCAGTGGCCGCGAACAGGGGCCCCGCCCCACCGGGGAGCTGTTTTTT. It translates to CASSGREQGPRPTGELFF.

The chain recombines TRBV10-1 with TRBJ2-7, with a possible D match to TRBD2 (5 bases). This CDR3 spans 13 amino acids. From germline, CDR1 is WNHNN and CDR2 SYGVQD (reference sequence). The germline V and J ends were trimmed by 8 bases and 0 bases, with 11 bases remaining between them. For the CDR3, the DNA is TGCGCCAGCTCATATCGGGGCTCCTACGAGCAGTACTTC. Its translation is CASSYRGSYEQYF.

The rearrangement uses TRBV5-4 and TRBJ2-3, with TRBD2 identical over 14 bases. CDR3 length: 17 amino acids. Germline values: CDR1 SGHNT, CDR2 YYREEE (reference sequence). V shed 4 bases, J shed 5 bases, and the junction held 9 bases outside the gene matches. CDR3 bases: TGTGCCAGCAGCCCCGGCGGCGGGACTAGCGGGAGAGATACGCAGTATTTT. Translating it yields CASSPGGGTSGRDTQYF.

The chain joins TRBV28 to TRBJ2-3; no reliable D call. The CDR3 runs 16 residues. Trimming pared 5 bases from V and 2 bases from J, leaving 17 bases between. In germline, CDR1 is MDHEN, CDR2 SYDVKM. The CDR3 DNA reads TGTGCCAGCAGTCTTGATGTGCAGGCTTTCACAGATACGCAGTATTTT. This translates into CASSLDVQAFTDTQYF.

This rearrangement joins TRBV2 to TRBJ2-1; 9 nucleotides agree with TRBD2. Losses at the gene ends were 4 bases for V and 7 bases for J; bases not matched to a gene: 11. Germline CDR1 is SNHLY and CDR2 is FYNNEI. The length of the CDR3 is 16 residues. This CDR3 is CASSGAGVSGRNEQFF. In DNA, the CDR3 is TGTGCCAGCAGTGGGGCGGGGGTTAGCGGGAGAAATGAGCAGTTCTTC.